This T cell receptor (beta chain) derives from a study of cytomegalovirus exposure and HLA in healthy donors. Study-wide points: Later analysis identified a missense DCLRE1C variant that was linked to TCR beta V- and J-gene trimming. In a later analysis, HLA-associated beta chains showed higher expansion and lower generation probabilities than comparable chains. Some V segments, TRBV6-2 and TRBV6-3 among them, were indistinguishable and were therefore excluded.

Comments on this clone: What it recognizes is unknown.

The germline V gene has CDR1 SQVTM and CDR2 ANQGSEA. V was cut by 7 bases and J by 4 bases, with 14 bases left in between. The CDR3 has 14 amino acids. The PCR contained 60 Vbeta and 13 Jbeta primers. TCRdb keeps only in-frame clones here, not all; method: immunoSEQ multiplex PCR. The sample holds about 200,000 clones; over 65% are singletons and the top ten take less than 3.5%. This TCR came from a woman in her twenties or thirties in good health and CMV-seronegative. Sequencing was done on a sample of PBMCs. V is TRBV29-1 and J is TRBJ2-6; D is possibly TRBD1 (6 bases). For the CDR3, the DNA is TGCAGCGCCAGGGGTTATAAGGGGGCCAACGTCCTGACTTTC. It translates to CSARGYKGANVLTF.